Listed here are 11 T cell receptor beta chains from one sample, sequenced in a study of blood T cells in healthy people across ages. A sample-barcoded 5' primer and a J-beta primer mix were used in a second PCR of about 7 to 12 cycles. TCRdb reanalysed the 5' RACE reads using MiXCR and keeps one entry per CDR3 protein. The sample carries nearly 800,000 distinct CDR3 sequences, roughly three fifths recorded once. Sequenced input: blood. The receptors were gathered from a man aged 40-55 years in good health.

Concerning this clonotype: Since a much larger clone is just one base distant, this may be a read error. The V call is TRBV6-6, the J call TRBJ1-2, with D maybe TRBD1 (6 bases). There are 14 residues in the CDR3. The germline gives CDR1 MNHNY, CDR2 SVGAGI (reference sequence). Trimming removed 5 bases at V and 4 bases at J, with 14 bases between. The CDR3 loop reads CASSAEGGLYGYTF. CDR3 coding DNA: TGTGCCAGCAGTGCCGAGGGGGGACTCTATGGCTACACCTTC.

V gene TRBV5-1 combines with J gene TRBJ2-3; D uncertain. The CDR3 sequence is 17 residues long. Trimming removed 0 bases at V and 0 bases at J, with 14 bases between. In germline, CDR1 is SGHRS, CDR2 YFSETQ. CDR3 bases: TGCGCCAGCAGCTTGGGGTCTAGTATGAAGAGCACAGATACGCAGTATTTT. Encoded protein: CASSLGSSMKSTDTQYF.

V is TRBV9 and J is TRBJ1-4, with D perhaps matching TRBD1 (5 bases). Trimming removed 7 bases at V and 2 bases at J, with 15 bases between. This CDR3 has 15 amino acids. Looked up from germline, CDR1 is SGDLS and CDR2 is YYNGEE. The CDR3 here is CASGSRKGTNEKLFF. DNA of the CDR3: TGTGCCAGCGGCAGTAGAAAGGGGACTAATGAAAAACTGTTTTTT.

CDR3 amino acids: CASSIWAGEQYF. In nucleotides, the CDR3 is TGTGCCAGCAGCATCTGGGCTGGAGAGCAGTACTTC. V gene TRBV5-5 combines with J gene TRBJ2-7; D not certain. Looked up from germline, CDR1 is SGHKS and CDR2 is YYEKEE (reference sequence). This CDR3 has 12 residues. V lost 4 bases and J lost 7, with 12 bases in between.

The chain links TRBV29-1 to TRBJ1-2; D is perhaps TRBD1 (6 bases). The germline V gene has CDR1 SQVTM and CDR2 ANQGSEA. Trimming left V 8 bases short and J 4 bases short, with 23 bases between. This CDR3 is 15 amino acids long. The CDR3 is CSTQGGGHHSYGYTF. The CDR3 DNA sequence: TGCAGCACCCAGGGAGGGGGGCACCATTCCTATGGCTACACCTTC. Supplemented by reference TRBV29-1 and TRBJ1-2, the full variable domain reads SAVISQKPSRDICQRGTSLTIQCQVDSQVTMMFWYRQQPGQSLTLIATANQGSEATYESGFVIDKFPISRPNLTFSTLTVSNMSPEDSSIYLCSTQGGGHHSYGYTFGSGTRLTVV.

This chain uses TRBV24-1 with TRBJ2-3; tentatively, D is TRBD1 (6 bases). The CDR3 spans 16 residues. Germline CDR1 and CDR2: KGHDR and SFDVKD. The V and J ends lost 9 bases and 0 bases respectively, with 18 bases between them. The CDR3 coding sequence is TGTGCCACCGCCGGGCCCCAAACAGGGAGCACAGATACGCAGTATTTT. Translation: CATAGPQTGSTDTQYF.

The V call is TRBV3-1, the J call TRBJ2-5; the D gene is possibly TRBD2 (5 bases). Germline CDR1 LGHDT, CDR2 YNNKEL (reference sequence). The ends were cut back, 4 bases at V and 8 bases at J, with 17 bases in the middle. The CDR3 contains 14 residues. The CDR3 coding sequence is TGTGCCAGCAGCCCGGACTCTTATAAGAATACCCAGTACTTC. It is translated as CASSPDSYKNTQYF.

The chain has TRBV9 and TRBJ2-3; D is uncertain. CDR1 and CDR2 from the germline V gene are SGDLS and YYNGEE. V lost 1 base, J lost 0 bases, and 12 bases lay in between. The CDR3 is 16 amino acids. Here the CDR3 DNA reads TGTGCCAGCAGCGTAAGTCCTGGGCCTAGCACAGATACGCAGTATTTT. Translated, it gives CASSVSPGPSTDTQYF. The complete variable domain, with remaining parts taken from reference TRBV9 and TRBJ2-3, reads DSGVTQTPKHLITATGQRVTLRCSPRSGDLSVYWYQQSLDQGLQFLIQYYNGEERAKGNILERFSAQQFPDLHSELNLSSLELGDSALYFCASSVSPGPSTDTQYFGPGTRLTVL.

The chain joins TRBV6-1 to TRBJ2-2; 7 nucleotides agree with TRBD1. V shed 8 bases, J shed 7 bases, and the junction held 10 bases outside the gene matches. The germline CDR1 and CDR2 sequences are MNHNS and SASEGT. This CDR3 comprises 14 residues. CDR3 DNA sequence: TGTGCCAGCCGTCGCATACAGGGGATCGGGGAGCTGTTTTTT. It specifies CASRRIQGIGELFF.

This clonotype has more than one count but fewer than ten. The V call is TRBV20-1, the J call TRBJ2-7; the D gene could be TRBD1 or TRBD2 (5 bases each). Germline V gives CDR1 DFQATT, CDR2 SNEGSKA (reference sequence). CDR3 length: 15 residues. The V end lost 7 bases, the J end lost 3 bases, and 22 bases lay between the germline ends. DNA for the CDR3: TGCAGTGTCCTCGCCCCAAGGGACCACAACTACGAGCAGTACTTC. Protein sequence: CSVLAPRDHNYEQYF.

This clonotype was counted at least ten times. The V and J genes are TRBV7-2 and TRBJ2-7; D is unresolved. The CDR3 extends over 11 amino acids. Germline loops: CDR1 SGHTA, CDR2 FQGNSA. V lost 0 bases and J lost 6, with 3 bases in between. The chain's CDR3 is CASSLAGEQYF. In DNA form, the CDR3 reads TGTGCCAGCAGCTTAGCGGGCGAGCAGTACTTC.